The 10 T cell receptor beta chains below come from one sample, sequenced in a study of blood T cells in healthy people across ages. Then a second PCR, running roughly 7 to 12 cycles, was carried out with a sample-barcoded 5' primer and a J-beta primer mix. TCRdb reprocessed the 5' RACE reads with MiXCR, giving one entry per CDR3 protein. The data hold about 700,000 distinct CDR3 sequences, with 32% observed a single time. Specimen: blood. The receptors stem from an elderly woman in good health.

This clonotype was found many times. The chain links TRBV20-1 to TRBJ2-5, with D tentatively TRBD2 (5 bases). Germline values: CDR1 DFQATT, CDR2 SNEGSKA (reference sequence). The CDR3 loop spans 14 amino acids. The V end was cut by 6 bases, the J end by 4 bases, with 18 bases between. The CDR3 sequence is CSALPGEWGETQYF. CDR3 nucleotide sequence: TGCAGTGCCCTACCCGGGGAGTGGGGAGAGACCCAGTACTTC.

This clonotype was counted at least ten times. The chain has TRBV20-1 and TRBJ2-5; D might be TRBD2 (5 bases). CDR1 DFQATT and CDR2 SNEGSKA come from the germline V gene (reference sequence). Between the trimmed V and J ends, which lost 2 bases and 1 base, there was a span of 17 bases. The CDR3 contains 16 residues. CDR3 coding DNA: TGCAGTGCTAGAACTAGGGAGAGACACAGCCAAGAGACCCAGTACTTC. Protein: CSARTRERHSQETQYF.

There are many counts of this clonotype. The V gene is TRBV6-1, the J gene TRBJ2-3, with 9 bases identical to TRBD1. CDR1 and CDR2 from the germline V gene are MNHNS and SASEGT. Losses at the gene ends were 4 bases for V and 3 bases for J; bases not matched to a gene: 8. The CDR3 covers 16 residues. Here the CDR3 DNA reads TGTGCCAGCAGTGGATTGACAGGGGGTGTTACAGATACGCAGTATTTT. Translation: CASSGLTGGVTDTQYF.

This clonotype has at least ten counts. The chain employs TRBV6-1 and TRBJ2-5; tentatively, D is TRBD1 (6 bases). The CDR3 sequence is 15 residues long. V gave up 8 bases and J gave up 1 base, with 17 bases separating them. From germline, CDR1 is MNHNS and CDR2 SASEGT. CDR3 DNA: TGTGCCAGCGACGCAAGGACAGTACTCCAAGAGACCCAGTACTTC. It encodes CASDARTVLQETQYF.

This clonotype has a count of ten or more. The CDR3 sequence is CASSRSEMETQYF. In DNA, the CDR3 is TGTGCCAGCAGCCGAAGCGAGATGGAGACCCAGTACTTC. The chain joins TRBV7-2 to TRBJ2-5; the D is unclear. V gave up 5 bases and J gave up 5 bases, with 12 bases separating them. Germline-derived CDR1 and CDR2 are SGHTA and FQGNSA. The CDR3 contains 13 residues.

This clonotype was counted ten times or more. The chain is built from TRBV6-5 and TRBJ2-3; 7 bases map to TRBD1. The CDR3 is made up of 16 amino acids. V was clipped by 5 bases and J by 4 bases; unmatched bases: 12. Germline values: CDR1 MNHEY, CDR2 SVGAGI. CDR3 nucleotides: TGTGCCAGCAGTCCCCGGGACAGCCAGATCGCAGATACGCAGTATTTT. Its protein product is CASSPRDSQIADTQYF.

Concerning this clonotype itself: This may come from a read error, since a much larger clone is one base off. The CDR3 bases are TGTGCCAGCGGACCCCGGGACGGGGACCACAATGAGCAGTTCTTC. Translated, it gives CASGPRDGDHNEQFF. This sequence joins TRBV6-2 or TRBV6-3 and TRBJ2-1; D could derive from TRBD1 or TRBD2 (5 bases each). CDR3 length: 15 amino acids. V was cut by 8 bases and J by 5 bases, with 19 bases left in between. CDR1 and CDR2 (germline): MNHEY, SVGEGT.

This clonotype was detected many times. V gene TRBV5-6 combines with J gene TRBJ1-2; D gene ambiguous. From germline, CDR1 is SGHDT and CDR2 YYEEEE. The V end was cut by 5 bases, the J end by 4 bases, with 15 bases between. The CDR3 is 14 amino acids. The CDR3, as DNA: TGTGCCAGCAGTTCCCTTCGTAGAGTCTATGGCTACACCTTC. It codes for CASSSLRRVYGYTF.

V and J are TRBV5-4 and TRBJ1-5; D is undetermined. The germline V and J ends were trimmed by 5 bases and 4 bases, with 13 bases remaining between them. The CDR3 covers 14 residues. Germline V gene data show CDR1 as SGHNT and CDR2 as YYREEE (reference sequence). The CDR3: CASSSAPGNQPQHF. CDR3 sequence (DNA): TGTGCCAGCAGTTCCGCACCGGGTAATCAGCCCCAGCATTTT.

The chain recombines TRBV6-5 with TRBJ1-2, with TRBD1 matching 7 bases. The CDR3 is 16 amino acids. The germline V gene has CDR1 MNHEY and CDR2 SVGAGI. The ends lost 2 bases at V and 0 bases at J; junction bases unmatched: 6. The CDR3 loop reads CASSYGQARTNYGYTF. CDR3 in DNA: TGTGCCAGCAGTTACGGACAGGCGCGGACTAACTATGGCTACACCTTC.